This T cell receptor (beta chain) stems from a study of response to subunit inactivated influenza vaccine. General observations from the study: That few new T cells are recruited by each seasonal influenza vaccination was the authors' suggestion.

Concerning this clonotype itself: Its target is not known.

Germline V gene lookup returns CDR1 LGHDT and CDR2 YNNKEL (reference sequence). The CDR3 has 13 residues. Between the trimmed V and J ends, which lost 4 bases and 8 bases, there was a span of 11 bases. TCRdb re-analysed the RT-PCR reads in MiXCR, keeping a single row per CDR3 protein. The sample has 650,000 to 850,000 distinct CDR3 sequences; approximately 15% are singletons. The material was PBMCs from blood, obtained 14 to 15 days before vaccination. This chain links TRBV3-1 with TRBJ2-2, with a weak D call TRBD1 (5 bases). This sequence originates from a man in his fifties who received an inactivated influenza vaccine. The CDR3 spells CASSPFRVGELFF. In DNA form, the CDR3 reads TGTGCCAGCAGCCCGTTCAGGGTTGGGGAGCTGTTTTTT.